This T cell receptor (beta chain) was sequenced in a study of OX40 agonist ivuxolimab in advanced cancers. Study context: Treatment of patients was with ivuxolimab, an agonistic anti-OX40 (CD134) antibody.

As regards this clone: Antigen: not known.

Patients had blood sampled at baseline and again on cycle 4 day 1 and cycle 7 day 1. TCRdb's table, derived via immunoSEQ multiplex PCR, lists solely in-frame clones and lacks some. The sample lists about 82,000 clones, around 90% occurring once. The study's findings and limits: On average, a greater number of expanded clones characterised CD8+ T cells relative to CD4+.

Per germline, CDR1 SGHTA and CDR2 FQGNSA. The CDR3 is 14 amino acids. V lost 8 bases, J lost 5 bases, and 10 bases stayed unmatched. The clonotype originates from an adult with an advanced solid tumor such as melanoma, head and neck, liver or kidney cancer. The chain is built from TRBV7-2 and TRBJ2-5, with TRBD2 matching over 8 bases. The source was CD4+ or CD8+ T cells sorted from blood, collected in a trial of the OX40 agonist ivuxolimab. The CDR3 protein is CASRSLAGGETQYF. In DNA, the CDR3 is TGTGCCAGCCGTTCCCTAGCGGGTGGGGAGACCCAGTACTTC.